The T cell receptor beta chain under discussion was sequenced for a study of metastatic and nonmetastatic thyroid tumors. Across the whole study: Samples came from malignant and benign thyroid patients, and repertoires were compared across blood and tumor or nodule tissue.

Before thyroid surgery, none of the patients had received any treatment. TCRdb reanalyzed the PCR reads with MiXCR. The sample has 25,000 to 35,000 clones, roughly 10% seen once. The trim removed 6 bases at V and 4 bases at J, leaving 5 bases unmatched. This CDR3 region has 14 residues. Germline-derived CDR1 and CDR2 are LGHDT and YNNKEL (reference sequence). This clone was observed at least ten times. No antigen is known for it. Findings and limits, study-wide: A significant increase in TCR beta diversity was reportedly seen in malignant thyroid tumors relative to benign nodules, in blood and tumor.

The TCR originated in a female donor with papillary thyroid cancer or a benign thyroid nodule (not recorded which). Some clones in this sample may be carry-over from other donors' samples. The chain links TRBV3-1 to TRBJ2-2; 7 positions agree with TRBD1. Sequencing used blood. CDR3 in amino acids: CASSRQGGTGELFF. CDR3 coding DNA: TGTGCCAGCAGTCGACAGGGTGGCACCGGGGAGCTGTTTTTT.